This record concerns one T cell receptor (beta chain) sequence. These data originate in a study of cytomegalovirus exposure and HLA in healthy donors. The primer mix had 60 Vbeta and 13 Jbeta primers. Only in-frame clones appear in the TCRdb table, and some are missing; sequencing was by immunoSEQ multiplex PCR. The sample lists some 70,000 clones, around 85% occurring once. Germline V CDR1 and CDR2: LGHNA, YSLEER. This CDR3 comprises 16 residues. V was clipped by 1 base and J by 3 bases, with 12 bases between them. The clonotype originates from a woman in her forties or fifties in good health and CMV-seronegative. The chain has TRBV4-3 and TRBJ2-2; D is undetermined. Sequenced material: PBMCs. CDR3 sequence (DNA): TGCGCCAGCAGCCAAGCGGATGAGGCGGACACCGGGGAGCTGTTTTTT. This gives the protein CASSQADEADTGELFF.